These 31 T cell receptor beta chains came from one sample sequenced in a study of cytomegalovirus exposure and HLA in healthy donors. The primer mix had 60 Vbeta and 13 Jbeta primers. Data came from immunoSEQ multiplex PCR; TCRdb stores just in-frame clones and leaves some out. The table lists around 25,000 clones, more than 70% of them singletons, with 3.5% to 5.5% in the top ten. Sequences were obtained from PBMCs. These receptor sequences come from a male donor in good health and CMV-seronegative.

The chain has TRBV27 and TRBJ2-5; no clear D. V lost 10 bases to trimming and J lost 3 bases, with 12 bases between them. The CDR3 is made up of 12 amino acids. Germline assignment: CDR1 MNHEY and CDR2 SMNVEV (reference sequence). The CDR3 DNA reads TGTGCCAACCTGAGAAAAAAAGAGACCCAGTACTTC. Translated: CANLRKKETQYF.

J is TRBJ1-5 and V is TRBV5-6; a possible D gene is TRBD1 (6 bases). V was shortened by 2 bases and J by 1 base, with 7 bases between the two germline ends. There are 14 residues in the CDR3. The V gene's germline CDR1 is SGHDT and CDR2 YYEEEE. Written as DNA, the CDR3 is TGTGCCAGCAGCTTAAGGGGGAGCAATCAGCCCCAGCATTTT. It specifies CASSLRGSNQPQHF.

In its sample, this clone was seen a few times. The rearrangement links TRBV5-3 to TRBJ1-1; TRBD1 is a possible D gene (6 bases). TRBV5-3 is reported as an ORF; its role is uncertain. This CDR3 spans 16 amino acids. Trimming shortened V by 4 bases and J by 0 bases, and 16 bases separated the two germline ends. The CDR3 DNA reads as TGTGCCAGAAGCGATCTACCGGGACACGTGAACACTGAAGCTTTCTTT. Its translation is CARSDLPGHVNTEAFF.

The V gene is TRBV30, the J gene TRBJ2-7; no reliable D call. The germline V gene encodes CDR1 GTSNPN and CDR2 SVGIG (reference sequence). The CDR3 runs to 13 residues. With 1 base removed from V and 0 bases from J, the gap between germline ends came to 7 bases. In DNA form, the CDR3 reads TGTGCCTGGAGTGGCAGTAACTCCTACGAGCAGTACTTC. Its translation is CAWSGSNSYEQYF.

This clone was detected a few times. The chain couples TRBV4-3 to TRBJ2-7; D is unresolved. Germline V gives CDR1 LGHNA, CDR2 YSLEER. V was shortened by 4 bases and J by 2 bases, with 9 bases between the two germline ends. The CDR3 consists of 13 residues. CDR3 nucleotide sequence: TGCGCCAGCAGCCCCGGTATTACCTACGAGCAGTACTTC. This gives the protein CASSPGITYEQYF.

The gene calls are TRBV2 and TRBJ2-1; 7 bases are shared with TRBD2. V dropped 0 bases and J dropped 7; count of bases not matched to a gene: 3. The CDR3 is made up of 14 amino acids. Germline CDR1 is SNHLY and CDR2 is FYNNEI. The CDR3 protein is CASSEAGGANEQFF. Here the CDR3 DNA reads TGTGCCAGCAGTGAAGCGGGAGGGGCAAATGAGCAGTTCTTC. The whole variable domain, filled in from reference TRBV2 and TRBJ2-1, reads EPEVTQTPSHQVTQMGQEVILRCVPISNHLYFYWYRQILGQKVEFLVSFYNNEISEKSEIFDDQFSVERPDGSNFTLKIRSTKLEDSAMYFCASSEAGGANEQFFGPGTRLTVL.

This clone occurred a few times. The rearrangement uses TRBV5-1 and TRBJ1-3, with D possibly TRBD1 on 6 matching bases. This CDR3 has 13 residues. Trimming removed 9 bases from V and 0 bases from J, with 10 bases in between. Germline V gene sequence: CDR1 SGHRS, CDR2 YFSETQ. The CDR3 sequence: CATRTDSGNTIYF. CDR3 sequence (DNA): TGCGCCACCCGGACAGACTCTGGAAACACCATATATTTT.

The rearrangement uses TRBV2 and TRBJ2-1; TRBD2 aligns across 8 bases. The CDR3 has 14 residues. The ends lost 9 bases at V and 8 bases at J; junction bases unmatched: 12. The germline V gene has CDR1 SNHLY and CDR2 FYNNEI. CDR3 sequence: CARSGGRVLHEQFF. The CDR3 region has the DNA TGTGCCAGGAGCGGGGGCCGAGTCTTACATGAGCAGTTCTTC.

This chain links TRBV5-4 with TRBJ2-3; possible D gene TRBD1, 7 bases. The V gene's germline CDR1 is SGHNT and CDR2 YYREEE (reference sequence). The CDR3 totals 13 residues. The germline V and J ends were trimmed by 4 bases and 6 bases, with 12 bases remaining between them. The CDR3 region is CASSPGGRDTQYF. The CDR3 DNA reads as TGTGCCAGCAGCCCAGGGGGGAGGGATACGCAGTATTTT.

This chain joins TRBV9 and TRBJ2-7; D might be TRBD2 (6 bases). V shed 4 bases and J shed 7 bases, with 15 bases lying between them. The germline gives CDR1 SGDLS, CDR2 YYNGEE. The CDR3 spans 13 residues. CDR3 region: CASSPSGGWEQYF. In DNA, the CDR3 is TGTGCCAGCAGCCCGAGTGGGGGGTGGGAGCAGTACTTC.

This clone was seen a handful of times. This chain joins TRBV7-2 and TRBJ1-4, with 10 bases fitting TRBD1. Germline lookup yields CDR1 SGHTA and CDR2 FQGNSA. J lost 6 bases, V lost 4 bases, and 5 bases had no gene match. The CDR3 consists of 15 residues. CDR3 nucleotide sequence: TGTGCCAGCAGCTCCTTGGACAGGGGGGATGAAAAACTGTTTTTT. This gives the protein CASSSLDRGDEKLFF.

The CDR3 bases are TGTGCCAGCAGCGACCCGGGACAGGTAGGAAATGAGCAGTTCTTC. This codes for CASSDPGQVGNEQFF. The chain has TRBV7-8 and TRBJ2-1; 8 bases align to TRBD1. Trimming took 5 bases from V and 7 from J; bases not matched to a gene: 10. The V gene's germline CDR1 is SGHVS and CDR2 FQNEAQ. The CDR3 loop spans 15 amino acids.

The CDR3 nucleotides read TGTGCCAGCAGACCCCCCGGGACTAGCGGGAGGAGCGACGCCTACGAGCAGTACTTC. Translation gives CASRPPGTSGRSDAYEQYF. The chain joins TRBV27 to TRBJ2-7, with 15 bases matching TRBD2. Losses at the gene ends were 6 bases for V and 2 bases for J; bases not matched to a gene: 14. In germline, CDR1 is MNHEY, CDR2 SMNVEV (reference sequence). The CDR3 length is 19 residues.

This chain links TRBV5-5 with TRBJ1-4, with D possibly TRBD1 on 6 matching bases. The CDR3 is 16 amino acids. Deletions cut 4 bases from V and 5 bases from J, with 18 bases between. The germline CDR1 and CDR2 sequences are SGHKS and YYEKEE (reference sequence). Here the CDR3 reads CASSIFAGAQNEKLFF. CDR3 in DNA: TGTGCCAGCAGCATTTTTGCAGGGGCCCAAAATGAAAAACTGTTTTTT.

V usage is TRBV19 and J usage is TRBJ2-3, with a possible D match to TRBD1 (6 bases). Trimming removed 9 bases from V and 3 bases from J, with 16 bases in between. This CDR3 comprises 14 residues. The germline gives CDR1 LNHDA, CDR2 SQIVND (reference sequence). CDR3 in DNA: TGTGCCAGCTCATGGGGGCTACGTACAGATACGCAGTATTTT. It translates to CASSWGLRTDTQYF.

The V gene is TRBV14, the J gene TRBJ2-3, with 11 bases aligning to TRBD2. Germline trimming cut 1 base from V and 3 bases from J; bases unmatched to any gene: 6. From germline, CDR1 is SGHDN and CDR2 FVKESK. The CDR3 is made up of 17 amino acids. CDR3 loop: CASSQGLAGGPTDTQYF. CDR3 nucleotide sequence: TGTGCCAGCAGCCAAGGCTTAGCGGGGGGGCCTACAGATACGCAGTATTTT.

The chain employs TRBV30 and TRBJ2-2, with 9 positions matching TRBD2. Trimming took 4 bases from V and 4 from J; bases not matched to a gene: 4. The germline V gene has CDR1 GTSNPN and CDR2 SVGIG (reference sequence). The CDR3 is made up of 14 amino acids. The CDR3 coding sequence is TGTGCCTGGAACCTAGCGGGAAGCACCGGGGAGCTGTTTTTT. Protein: CAWNLAGSTGELFF.

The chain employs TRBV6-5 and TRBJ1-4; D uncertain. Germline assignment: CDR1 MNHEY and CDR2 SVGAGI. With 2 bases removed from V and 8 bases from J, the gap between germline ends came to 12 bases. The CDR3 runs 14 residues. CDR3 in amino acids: CASSYTKSSEKLFF. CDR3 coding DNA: TGTGCCAGCAGTTACACGAAAAGTAGCGAAAAACTGTTTTTT.

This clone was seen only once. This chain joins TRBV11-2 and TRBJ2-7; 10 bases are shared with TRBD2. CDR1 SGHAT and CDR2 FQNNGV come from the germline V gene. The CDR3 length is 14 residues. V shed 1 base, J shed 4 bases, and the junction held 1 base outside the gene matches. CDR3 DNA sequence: TGTGCCAGCAGCTTAGTTAGCGGGGGGTACGAGCAGTACTTC. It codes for CASSLVSGGYEQYF.

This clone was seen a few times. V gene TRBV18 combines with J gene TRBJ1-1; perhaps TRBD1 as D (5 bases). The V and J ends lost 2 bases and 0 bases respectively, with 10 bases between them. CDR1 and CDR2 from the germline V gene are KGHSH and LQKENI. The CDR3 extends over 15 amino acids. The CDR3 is CASSPTRQMNTEAFF. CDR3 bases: TGTGCCAGCTCACCAACGAGACAGATGAACACTGAAGCTTTCTTT.

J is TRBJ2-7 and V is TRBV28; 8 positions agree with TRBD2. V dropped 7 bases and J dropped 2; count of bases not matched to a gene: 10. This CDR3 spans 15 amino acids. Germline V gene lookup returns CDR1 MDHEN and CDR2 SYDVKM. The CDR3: CASTPGGPVPYEQYF. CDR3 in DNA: TGTGCCAGCACCCCGGGAGGGCCGGTCCCCTACGAGCAGTACTTC.

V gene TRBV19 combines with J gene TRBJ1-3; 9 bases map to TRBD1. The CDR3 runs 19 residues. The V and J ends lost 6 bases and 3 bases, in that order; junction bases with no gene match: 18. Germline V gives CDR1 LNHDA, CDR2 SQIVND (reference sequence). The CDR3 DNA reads TGTGCCAGTAGCCTTCCGGGACAGGGAGCCCCAAGGAGTGGAAACACCATATATTTT. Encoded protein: CASSLPGQGAPRSGNTIYF. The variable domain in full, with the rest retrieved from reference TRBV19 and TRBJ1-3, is DGGITQSPKYLFRKEGQNVTLSCEQNLNHDAMYWYRQDPGQGLRLIYYSQIVNDFQKGDIAEGYSVSREKKESFPLTVTSAQKNPTAFYLCASSLPGQGAPRSGNTIYFGEGSWLTVV.

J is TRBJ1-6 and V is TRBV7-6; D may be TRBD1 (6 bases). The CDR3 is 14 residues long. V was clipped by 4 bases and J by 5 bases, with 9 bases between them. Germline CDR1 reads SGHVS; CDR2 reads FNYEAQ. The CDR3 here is CASSSNRDNSPLHF. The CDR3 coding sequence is TGTGCCAGCAGCTCCAACAGGGATAATTCACCCCTCCACTTT.

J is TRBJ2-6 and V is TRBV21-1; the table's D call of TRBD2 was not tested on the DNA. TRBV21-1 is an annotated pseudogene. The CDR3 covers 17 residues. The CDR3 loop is CASRRAGHTSGANVLTF. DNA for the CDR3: TGTGCCAGCAGAAGAGCGGGACACACCTCTGGGGCCAACGTCCTGACTTTC.

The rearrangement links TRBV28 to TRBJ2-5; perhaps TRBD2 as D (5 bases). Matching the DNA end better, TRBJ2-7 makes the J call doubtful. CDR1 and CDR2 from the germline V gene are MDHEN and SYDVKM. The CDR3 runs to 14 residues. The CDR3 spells CASTEGVPTYEQYF. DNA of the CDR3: TGTGCCAGCACCGAGGGTGTCCCGACCTACGAGCAGTACTTC.

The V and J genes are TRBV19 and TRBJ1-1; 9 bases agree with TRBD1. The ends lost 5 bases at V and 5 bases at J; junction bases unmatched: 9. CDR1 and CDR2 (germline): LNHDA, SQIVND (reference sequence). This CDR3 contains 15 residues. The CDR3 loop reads CASSLSGTGRTEAFF. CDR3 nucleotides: TGTGCCAGTAGTTTGAGCGGGACAGGGCGTACTGAAGCTTTCTTT.

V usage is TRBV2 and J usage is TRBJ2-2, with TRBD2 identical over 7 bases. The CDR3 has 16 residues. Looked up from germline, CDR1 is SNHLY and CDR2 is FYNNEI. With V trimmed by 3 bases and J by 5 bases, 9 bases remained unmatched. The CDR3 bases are TGTGCCAGCAGTGATCGAGTAGCGGGTGGAACCGGGGAGCTGTTTTTT. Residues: CASSDRVAGGTGELFF.

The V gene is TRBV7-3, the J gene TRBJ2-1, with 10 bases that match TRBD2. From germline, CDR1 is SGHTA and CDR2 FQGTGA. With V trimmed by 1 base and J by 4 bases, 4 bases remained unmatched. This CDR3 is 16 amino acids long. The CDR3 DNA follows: TGTGCCAGCAGCTTAAATGCAGCGGGAGGGTACAATGAGCAGTTCTTC. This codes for CASSLNAAGGYNEQFF.

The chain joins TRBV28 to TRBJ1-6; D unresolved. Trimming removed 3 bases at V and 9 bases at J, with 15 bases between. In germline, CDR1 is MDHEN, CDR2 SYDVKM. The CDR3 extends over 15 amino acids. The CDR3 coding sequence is TGTGCCAGCAGTTTCGGTCAGGTGCGGGGTTCACCCCTCCACTTT. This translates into CASSFGQVRGSPLHF. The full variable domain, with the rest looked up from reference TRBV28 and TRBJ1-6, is DVKVTQSSRYLVKRTGEKVFLECVQDMDHENMFWYRQDPGLGLRLIYFSYDVKMKEKGDIPEGYSVSREKKERFSLILESASTNQTSMYLCASSFGQVRGSPLHFGNGTRLTVT.

DNA of the CDR3: TGTGCCAGCAGTCTAGCCAGGGAGCTGTTTTTT. Encoded protein: CASSLARELFF. The genes are TRBV2 and TRBJ2-2; weak D call: TRBD2 (5 bases). V was pared by 5 bases and J by 9 bases, with 7 bases between. The CDR3 extends over 11 amino acids. In germline, CDR1 is SNHLY, CDR2 FYNNEI.

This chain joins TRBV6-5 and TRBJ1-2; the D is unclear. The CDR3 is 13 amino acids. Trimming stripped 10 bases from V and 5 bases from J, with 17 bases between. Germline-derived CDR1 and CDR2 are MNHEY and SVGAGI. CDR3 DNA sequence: TGTGCCACCGGGGAAGGGTTTGGTTATGGCTACACCTTC. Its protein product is CATGEGFGYGYTF.